This entry features one T cell receptor (beta chain) sequence. Its antigen is not identified. Method: immunoSEQ multiplex PCR; TCRdb's copy keeps in-frame clones and lacks some. The repertoire consists of about 57,000 clones, with 70% to 90% occurring once and the leading ten covering 1.2%. With 4 bases removed from V and 2 bases from J, the gap between germline ends came to 13 bases. The CDR3 sequence is 14 residues long. Germline CDR1 is SGDLS and CDR2 is YYNGEE. This sample was taken from a study of cytomegalovirus exposure and HLA in healthy donors. Background on the study: The 600 to 800 first-cohort repertoires shared a platform with the 120 or so validation repertoires, as reported in a later analysis.

General study results and limits: In the roughly 110 validation repertoires, just under 95% of cluster scores exceeded 0, per a later analysis.

The source material was PBMCs. The chain couples TRBV9 to TRBJ2-7; tentatively, D is TRBD1 (6 bases). This TCR was sampled from a woman aged 18 to 35 in good health and CMV-seronegative. CDR3 in amino acids: CASSLTGGPYEQYF. For the CDR3, the DNA is TGTGCCAGCAGCCTGACAGGCGGACCCTACGAGCAGTACTTC.